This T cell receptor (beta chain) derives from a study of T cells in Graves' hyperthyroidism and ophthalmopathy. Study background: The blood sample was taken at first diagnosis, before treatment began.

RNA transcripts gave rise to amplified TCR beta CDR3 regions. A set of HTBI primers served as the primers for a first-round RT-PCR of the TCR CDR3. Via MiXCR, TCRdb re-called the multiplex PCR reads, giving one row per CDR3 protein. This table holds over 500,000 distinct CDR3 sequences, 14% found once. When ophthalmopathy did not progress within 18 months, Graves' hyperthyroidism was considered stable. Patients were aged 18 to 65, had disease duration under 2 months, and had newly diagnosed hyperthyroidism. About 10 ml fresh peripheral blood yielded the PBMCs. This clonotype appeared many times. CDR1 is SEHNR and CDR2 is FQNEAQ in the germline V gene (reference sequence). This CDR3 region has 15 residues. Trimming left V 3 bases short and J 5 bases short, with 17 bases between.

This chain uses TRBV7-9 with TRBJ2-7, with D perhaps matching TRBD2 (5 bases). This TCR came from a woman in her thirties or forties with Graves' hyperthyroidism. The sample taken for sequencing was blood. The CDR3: CASSFIDGKPHEQYF. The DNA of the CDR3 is TGTGCCAGCAGCTTCATCGACGGGAAACCCCACGAGCAGTACTTC.